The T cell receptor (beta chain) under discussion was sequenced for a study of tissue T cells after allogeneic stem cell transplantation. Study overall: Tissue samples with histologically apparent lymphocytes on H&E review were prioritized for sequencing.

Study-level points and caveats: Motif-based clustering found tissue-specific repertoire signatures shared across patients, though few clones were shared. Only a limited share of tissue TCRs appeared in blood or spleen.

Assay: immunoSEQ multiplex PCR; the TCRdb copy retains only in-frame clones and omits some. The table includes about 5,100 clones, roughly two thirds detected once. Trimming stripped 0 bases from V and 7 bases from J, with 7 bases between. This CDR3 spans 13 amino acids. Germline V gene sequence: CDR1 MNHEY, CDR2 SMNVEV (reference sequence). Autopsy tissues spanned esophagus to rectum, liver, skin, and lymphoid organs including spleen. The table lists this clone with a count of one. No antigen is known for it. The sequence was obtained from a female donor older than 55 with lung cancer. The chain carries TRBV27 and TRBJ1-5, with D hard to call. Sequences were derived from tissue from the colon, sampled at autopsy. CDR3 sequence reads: CASSLSSLQPQHF. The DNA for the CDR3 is TGTGCCAGCAGTTTATCCTCATTACAGCCCCAGCATTTT.